Sequencing of this T cell receptor beta chain was carried out in a study of shared clonotypes between healthy human individuals. Across the study: Plates per donor: three CD4 naive, three CD4 memory, two CD8 naive, one CD8 memory.

Here immunoSEQ multiplex PCR was the method, and the copy in TCRdb shows in-frame clones only, minus some. Here the sample spans around 700,000 clones, 72% being singletons. This clone was seen a single time. Everyone who donated was a Caucasian adult who lived in Nashville, Tennessee. The ends were cut back, 6 bases at V and 9 bases at J, with 19 bases in the middle. Germline assignment: CDR1 MNHEY and CDR2 SMNVEV (reference sequence). The CDR3 contains 14 residues. V and J are TRBV27 and TRBJ2-3, with D possibly matching TRBD2 (6 bases). Sequencing was done on a sample of memory CD4+ T cells sorted from blood. The subset denotes: CD45RA-negative fraction. The receptor was isolated from a woman aged 25-40 years in good health. This chain's CDR3 is CASRQLHGAGTQYF. CDR3 DNA: TGTGCCAGCAGACAGCTCCACGGGGCGGGGACGCAGTATTTT.